These 2 T cell receptor beta chains came from one sample sequenced in a study of blood T cell repertoires in COVID-19. The repertoire was sequenced with immunoSEQ multiplex PCR; TCRdb's copy has only in-frame clones and lacks some. The sample yields about 110,000 clones, approximately 83% seen once. The sample taken for sequencing was peripheral blood. The receptor set was obtained from a woman in her 70s with acute or convalescent COVID-19.

The rearrangement joins TRBV7-6 to TRBJ1-3; D not certain. CDR1 and CDR2 (germline): SGHVS, FNYEAQ. The CDR3 runs 17 residues. V lost 1 base, J lost 0 bases, and 13 bases lay in between. The CDR3 DNA is TGTGCCAGCAGCTTAGTACGACCAGGAATCTCTGGAAACACCATATATTTT. This encodes CASSLVRPGISGNTIYF.

The chain employs TRBV11-3 and TRBJ1-1; 8 bases match TRBD1. Losses at the gene ends were 3 bases for V and 5 bases for J; bases not matched to a gene: 5. Germline CDR1 SGHNT, CDR2 YENEEA. The CDR3 length is 14 residues. CDR3: CASSFRGQDTEAFF. The DNA for the CDR3 is TGTGCCAGCAGCTTTAGGGGACAGGATACTGAAGCTTTCTTT.